Following are 12 T cell receptor beta chains from one sample sequenced in a study of graft-versus-host responses after intestinal transplantation. Sequenced by immunoSEQ multiplex PCR; TCRdb stores in-frame clones only, minus some. This sample carries around 120,000 clones, approximately 95% of them seen once, and the ten largest clones take more than 2.5%. Their target antigens are unknown. The source was unstimulated CD8+ T cells sorted from spleen or lymph node cells, collected before intestinal transplant. Receptors were obtained from a human donor who received an intestinal transplant.

The gene calls are TRBV28 and TRBJ2-3, with a tentative D call TRBD1 (6 bases). The CDR3 length is 13 residues. Germline V CDR1 and CDR2: MDHEN, SYDVKM. The V end was cut by 5 bases, the J end by 2 bases, with 8 bases between. The CDR3 coding sequence is TGTGCCAGCAGTAGACAGGACACAGATACGCAGTATTTT. Amino acids: CASSRQDTDTQYF.

The J gene is TRBJ1-1, the V gene TRBV9; TRBD1 is a possible D gene (6 bases). This CDR3 has 15 amino acids. Germline V gene lookup returns CDR1 SGDLS and CDR2 YYNGEE. The V end lost 3 bases, the J end lost 3 bases, and 15 bases lay between the germline ends. CDR3 region: CASSAGVGGYTEAFF. The CDR3 nucleotides are TGTGCCAGCAGCGCGGGGGTTGGGGGCTACACTGAAGCTTTCTTT.

This clone was counted a single time. The chain carries TRBV5-1 and TRBJ2-1, with 13 bases lining up with TRBD2. CDR3 size: 17 residues. The J segment lost 0 bases and the V segment lost 3 bases, leaving 3 bases of the junction unmatched. Germline CDR1 and CDR2: SGHRS and YFSETQ. CDR3 amino acids: CASSWRTSGSSYNEQFF. CDR3 bases: TGCGCCAGCAGCTGGAGGACTAGCGGGAGCTCCTACAATGAGCAGTTCTTC.

The chain links TRBV5-5 to TRBJ1-2; D is uncertain. Per germline, CDR1 SGHKS and CDR2 YYEKEE (reference sequence). The CDR3 consists of 13 residues. V was pared by 2 bases and J by 8 bases, with 13 bases between. The CDR3 region is CASSLPGSTGYTF. DNA for the CDR3: TGTGCCAGCAGCTTACCCGGGAGTACCGGCTACACCTTC.

The count of this clone is one. The genes are TRBV5-4 and TRBJ2-1; D may correspond to TRBD1 or TRBD2 (6 bases each). CDR3 length: 16 residues. Germline values: CDR1 SGHNT, CDR2 YYREEE (reference sequence). V was cut by 2 bases and J by 9 bases, with 21 bases left in between. In DNA form, the CDR3 reads TGTGCCAGCAGCTTTGCGGATCGGGGGCCCAAATTTGAGCAGTTCTTC. Protein sequence: CASSFADRGPKFEQFF.

The chain recombines TRBV6-5 with TRBJ2-7; D is uncertain. Germline values: CDR1 MNHEY, CDR2 SVGAGI. The CDR3 contains 15 residues. Trimming took off 5 bases at V and 2 bases at J, with 16 bases between the two ends. CDR3 sequence reads: CASSRNTPLPYEQYF. CDR3 bases: TGTGCCAGCAGTAGGAACACGCCGTTACCCTACGAGCAGTACTTC.

The rearrangement joins TRBV27 to TRBJ2-2, with a possible D match to TRBD2 (6 bases). Germline loops: CDR1 MNHEY, CDR2 SMNVEV (reference sequence). This CDR3 comprises 14 residues. Trimming took 4 bases from V and 5 from J, leaving 11 bases between them. CDR3 in DNA: TGTGCCAGCAGTTACGGGAGCGGGACCGGGGAGCTGTTTTTT. Amino acids: CASSYGSGTGELFF.

About this clone itself: The junction departs from the called germline gene at one end, perhaps through a read error. J is TRBJ2-5 and V is TRBV7-2, with D tentatively TRBD2 (5 bases). This CDR3 spans 13 amino acids. Germline assignment: CDR1 SGHTA and CDR2 FQGNSA. CDR3 sequence: CASSSSLGPNFHF. CDR3 sequence (DNA): TGTGCCAGCAGCTCTAGCTTGGGCCCTAATTTCCACTTC.

The rearrangement links TRBV4-1 to TRBJ1-3; D call uncertain. Trimming left V 3 bases short and J 3 bases short, with 18 bases between. This CDR3 region has 17 residues. Germline V gene lookup returns CDR1 MGHRA and CDR2 YSYEKL. CDR3 protein: CASSQVTAGSLGNTIYF. The CDR3, as DNA: TGCGCCAGCAGCCAGGTTACGGCCGGGTCTCTTGGAAACACCATATATTTT.

V usage is TRBV7-9 and J usage is TRBJ1-4; D ambiguous. The V and J ends lost 4 bases and 7 bases respectively, with 19 bases between them. The CDR3 is made up of 16 amino acids. In germline, CDR1 is SEHNR, CDR2 FQNEAQ (reference sequence). CDR3 bases: TGTGCCAGCAGCTCTAAAGAGACCTGGTTGAGTGAAAAACTGTTTTTT. Translation gives CASSSKETWLSEKLFF.

V usage is TRBV5-8 and J usage is TRBJ2-7, with D perhaps matching TRBD2 (5 bases). With 2 bases removed from V and 0 bases from J, the gap between germline ends came to 21 bases. Germline V gene lookup returns CDR1 SGHTS and CDR2 YDEGEE. CDR3 length: 18 amino acids. CDR3 sequence (DNA): TGTGCCAGCAGCTTCTTCAAAGGAGGACTTATCAGCTCCTACGAGCAGTACTTC. Translated: CASSFFKGGLISSYEQYF.

This sequence joins TRBV7-9 and TRBJ2-6; 8 bases align to TRBD2. Trimming removed 5 bases from V and 1 base from J; junction bases left unmatched: 7. The CDR3 loop spans 17 amino acids. Germline lookup yields CDR1 SEHNR and CDR2 FQNEAQ (reference sequence). For the CDR3, the DNA is TGTGCCAGCAGCCTACCCGGGAGGGCATCTGGGGCCAACGTCCTGACTTTC. Residues: CASSLPGRASGANVLTF.